This T cell receptor beta chain is from a study of cytomegalovirus exposure and HLA in healthy donors. Broader study findings: Roughly uniform sequencing depth across donors was assumed, possibly incorrectly.

Use of 60 Vbeta and 13 Jbeta primers characterized the PCR. Profiled with immunoSEQ multiplex PCR; TCRdb holds only in-frame clones, not every one. Of 95,000 to 110,000 clones in the sample, 77% were seen once. There are 14 residues in the CDR3. In germline, CDR1 is GTSNPN, CDR2 SVGIG (reference sequence). The J segment lost 4 bases and the V segment lost 7 bases, leaving 9 bases of the junction unmatched. Notes on this clone: Its antigen is as yet unknown.

Sequenced sample: PBMCs. V and J are TRBV30 and TRBJ2-1; TRBD2 matches 8 bases. The receptor's source is a male donor in good health and CMV-seronegative. Here the CDR3 reads CASEGSGIYNEQFF. CDR3 bases: TGTGCCTCCGAAGGTAGCGGGATTTACAATGAGCAGTTCTTC. The full variable domain, its missing parts supplied by reference TRBV30 and TRBJ2-1, is SQTIHQWPATLVQPVGSPLSLECTVEGTSNPNLYWYRQAAGRGLQLLFYSVGIGQISSEVPQNLSASRPQDRQFILSSKKLLLSDSGFYLCASEGSGIYNEQFFGPGTRLTVL.